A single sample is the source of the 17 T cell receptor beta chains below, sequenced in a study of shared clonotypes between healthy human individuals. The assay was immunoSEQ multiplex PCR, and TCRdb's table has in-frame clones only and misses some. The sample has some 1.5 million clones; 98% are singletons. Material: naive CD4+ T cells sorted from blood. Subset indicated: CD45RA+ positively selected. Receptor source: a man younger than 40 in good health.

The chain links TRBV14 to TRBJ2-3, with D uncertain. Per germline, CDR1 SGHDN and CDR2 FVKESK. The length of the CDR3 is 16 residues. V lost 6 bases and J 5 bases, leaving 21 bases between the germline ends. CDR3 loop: CASRDTGRERGDTQYF. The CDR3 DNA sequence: TGTGCCAGCAGAGACACCGGCCGAGAGAGAGGAGATACGCAGTATTTT.

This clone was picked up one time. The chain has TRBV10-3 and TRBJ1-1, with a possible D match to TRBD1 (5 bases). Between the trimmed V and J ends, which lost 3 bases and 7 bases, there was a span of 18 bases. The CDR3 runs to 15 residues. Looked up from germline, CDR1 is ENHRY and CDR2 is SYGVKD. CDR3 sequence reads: CAISDQPGSYGEAFF. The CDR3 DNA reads TGTGCCATCAGTGACCAACCAGGGAGCTACGGTGAAGCTTTCTTT.

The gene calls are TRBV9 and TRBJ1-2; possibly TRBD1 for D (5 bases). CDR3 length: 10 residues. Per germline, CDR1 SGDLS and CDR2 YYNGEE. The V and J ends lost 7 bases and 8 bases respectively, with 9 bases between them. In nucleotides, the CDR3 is TGTGCCAGCCGACGGGACGGCTACACCTTC. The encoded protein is CASRRDGYTF.

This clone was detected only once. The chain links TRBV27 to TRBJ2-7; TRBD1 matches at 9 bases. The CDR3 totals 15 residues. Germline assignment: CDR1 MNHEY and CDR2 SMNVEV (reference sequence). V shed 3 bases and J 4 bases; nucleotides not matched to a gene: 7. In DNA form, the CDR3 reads TGTGCCAGCAGTTTTGGGACAGGGTTACCTTACGAGCAGTACTTC. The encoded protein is CASSFGTGLPYEQYF.

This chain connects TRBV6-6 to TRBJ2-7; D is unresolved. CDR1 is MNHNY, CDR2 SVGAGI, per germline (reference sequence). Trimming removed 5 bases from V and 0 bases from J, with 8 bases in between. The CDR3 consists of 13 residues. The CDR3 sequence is CASSRLLSYEQYF. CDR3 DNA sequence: TGTGCCAGCAGTCGACTCCTCTCCTACGAGCAGTACTTC.

DNA for the CDR3: TGTGCCAGCAGGCGGTGGGCTAGACGAGGGTCCTACGAGCAGTACTTC. It is translated as CASRRWARRGSYEQYF. The chain employs TRBV13 and TRBJ2-7, with D perhaps matching TRBD2 (5 bases). V was shortened by 6 bases and J by 1 base, with 19 bases between the two germline ends. The CDR3 runs to 16 residues. The germline V gene has CDR1 PRHDT and CDR2 FYEKMQ (reference sequence). Complete variable domain (other parts from reference TRBV13 and TRBJ2-7): AAGVIQSPRHLIKEKRETATLKCYPIPRHDTVYWYQQGPGQDPQFLISFYEKMQSDKGSIPDRFSAQQFSDYHSELNMSSLELGDSALYFCASRRWARRGSYEQYFGPGTRLTVT.

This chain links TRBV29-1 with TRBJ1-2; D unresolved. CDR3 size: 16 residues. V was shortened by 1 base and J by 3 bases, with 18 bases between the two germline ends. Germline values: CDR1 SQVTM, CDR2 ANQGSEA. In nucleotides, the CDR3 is TGCAGCGTTGAAGTACTGATTTCGGGTTTATACTATGGCTACACCTTC. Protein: CSVEVLISGLYYGYTF. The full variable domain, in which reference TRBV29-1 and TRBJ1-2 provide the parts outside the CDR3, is SAVISQKPSRDICQRGTSLTIQCQVDSQVTMMFWYRQQPGQSLTLIATANQGSEATYESGFVIDKFPISRPNLTFSTLTVSNMSPEDSSIYLCSVEVLISGLYYGYTFGSGTRLTVV.

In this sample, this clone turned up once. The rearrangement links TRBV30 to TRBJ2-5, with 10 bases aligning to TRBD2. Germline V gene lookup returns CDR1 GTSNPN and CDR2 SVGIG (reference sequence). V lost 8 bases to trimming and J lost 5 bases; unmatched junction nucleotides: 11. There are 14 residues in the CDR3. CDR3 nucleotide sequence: TGTGCCACACGGAGGCTAGCGGGAGTGGAGACCCAGTACTTC. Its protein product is CATRRLAGVETQYF.

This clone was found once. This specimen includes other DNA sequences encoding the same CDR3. CDR3 region: CASSVGGSYEQYF. CDR3 bases: TGTGCCAGCAGCGTAGGCGGATCCTACGAGCAGTACTTC. The chain has TRBV9 and TRBJ2-7; D ambiguous. V dropped 0 bases and J dropped 1 base, with 5 bases sitting between them. Germline-derived CDR1 and CDR2 are SGDLS and YYNGEE. The CDR3 sequence is 13 residues long.

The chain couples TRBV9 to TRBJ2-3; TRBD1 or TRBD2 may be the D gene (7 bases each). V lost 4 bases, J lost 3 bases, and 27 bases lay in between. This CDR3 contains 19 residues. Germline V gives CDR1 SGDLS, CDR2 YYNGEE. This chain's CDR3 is CASSFLSGGGTALTDTQYF. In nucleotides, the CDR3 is TGTGCCAGCAGCTTCCTCTCGGGGGGCGGGACAGCCTTAACAGATACGCAGTATTTT.

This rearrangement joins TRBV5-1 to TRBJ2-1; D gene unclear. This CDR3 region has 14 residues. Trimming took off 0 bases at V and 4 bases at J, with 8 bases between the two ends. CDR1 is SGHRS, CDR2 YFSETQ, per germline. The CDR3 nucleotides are TGCGCCAGCAGCTTGGCCCCCGTATACAATGAGCAGTTCTTC. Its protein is CASSLAPVYNEQFF.

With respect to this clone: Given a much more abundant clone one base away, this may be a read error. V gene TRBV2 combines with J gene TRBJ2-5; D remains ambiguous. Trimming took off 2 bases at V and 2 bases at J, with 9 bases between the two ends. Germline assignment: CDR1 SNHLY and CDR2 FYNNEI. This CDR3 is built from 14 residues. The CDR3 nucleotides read TGTGCCAGCAGTGAAATGGGCAGTCAAGAGACCCAGTACTTC. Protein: CASSEMGSQETQYF.

The CDR3 loop is CAISAFSGSQRTGELFF. Written as DNA, the CDR3 is TGTGCCATCAGTGCTTTTAGCGGGAGTCAAAGGACCGGGGAGCTGTTTTTT. This rearrangement joins TRBV10-3 to TRBJ2-2; 9 nucleotides line up with TRBD2. After removal of 4 bases from V and 5 bases from J, the junction contained 11 bases not matched to a gene. This CDR3 contains 17 residues. Germline V gene sequence: CDR1 ENHRY, CDR2 SYGVKD.

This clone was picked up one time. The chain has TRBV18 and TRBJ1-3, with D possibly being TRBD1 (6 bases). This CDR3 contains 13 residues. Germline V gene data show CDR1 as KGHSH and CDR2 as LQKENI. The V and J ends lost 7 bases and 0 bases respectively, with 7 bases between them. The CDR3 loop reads CASLDSSGNTIYF. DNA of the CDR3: TGTGCCAGCTTGGACAGCTCTGGAAACACCATATATTTT.

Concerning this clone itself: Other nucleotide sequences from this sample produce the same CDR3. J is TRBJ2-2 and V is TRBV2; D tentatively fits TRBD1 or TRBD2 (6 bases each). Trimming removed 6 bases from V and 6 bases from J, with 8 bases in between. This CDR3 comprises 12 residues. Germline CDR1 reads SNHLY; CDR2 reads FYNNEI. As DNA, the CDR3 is TGTGCCAGCAGCGGGGGCGCCGGGGAGCTGTTTTTT. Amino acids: CASSGGAGELFF.

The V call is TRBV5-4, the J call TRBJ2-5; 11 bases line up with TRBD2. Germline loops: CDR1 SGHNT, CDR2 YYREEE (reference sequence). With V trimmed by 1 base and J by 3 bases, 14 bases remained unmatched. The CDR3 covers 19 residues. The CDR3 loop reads CASSLFWPSGRQEEETQYF. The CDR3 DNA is TGTGCCAGCAGCTTGTTTTGGCCTAGCGGGAGGCAAGAAGAAGAGACCCAGTACTTC.

Here the CDR3 reads CASSSGRVMNTEAFF. The CDR3 bases are TGTGCCAGCAGCTCGGGGAGGGTCATGAACACTGAAGCTTTCTTT. V usage is TRBV7-8 and J usage is TRBJ1-1; D unclear. The CDR3 is made up of 15 amino acids. The V and J ends lost 4 bases and 0 bases respectively, with 12 bases between them. From germline, CDR1 is SGHVS and CDR2 FQNEAQ.